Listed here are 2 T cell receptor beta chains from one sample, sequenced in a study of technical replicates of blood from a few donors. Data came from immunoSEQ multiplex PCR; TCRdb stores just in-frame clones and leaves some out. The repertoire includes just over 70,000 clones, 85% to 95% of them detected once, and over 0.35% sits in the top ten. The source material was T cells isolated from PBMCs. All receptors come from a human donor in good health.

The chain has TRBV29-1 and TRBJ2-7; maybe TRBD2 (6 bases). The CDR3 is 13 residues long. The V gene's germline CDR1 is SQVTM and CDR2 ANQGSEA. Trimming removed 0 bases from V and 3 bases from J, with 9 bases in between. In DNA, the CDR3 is TGCAGCGTTGAAGATCTCGGGGGCTACGAGCAGTACTTC. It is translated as CSVEDLGGYEQYF.

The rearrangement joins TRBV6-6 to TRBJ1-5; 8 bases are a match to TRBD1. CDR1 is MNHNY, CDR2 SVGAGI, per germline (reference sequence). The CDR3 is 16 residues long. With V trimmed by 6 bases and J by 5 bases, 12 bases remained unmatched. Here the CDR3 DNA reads TGTGCCAGCAGAGGACAGGGCCAAGGGGCTGATCAGCCCCAGCATTTT. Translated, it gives CASRGQGQGADQPQHF.